This T cell receptor beta chain is from a study of tissue T cells after allogeneic stem cell transplantation. The study's findings and limits: Tissue-detected TCR repertoire was only partly captured by blood and spleen T cells. Motif-based clustering found tissue-specific repertoire signatures shared across patients, though few clones were shared.

Judged by abundance, this clone is medium-sized (0.01 to 0.1%). Its antigen is currently unknown. The genes are named according to mouse. The sequenced fragment ends 1 residue before the CDR3 boundary, so the rest is inferred from the germline J gene. Other nucleotide sequences in the sample specify the same CDR3. Time point of the sample: mouse harvest day 14 after allogeneic transplant. The graft held 10^6 splenic CD5+ T cells and 10^7 T-cell-depleted bone marrow cells. Here immunoSEQ multiplex PCR was the method, and the copy in TCRdb shows in-frame clones only, minus some. Among around 6,000 clones, 40% to 50% were seen once, and the ten largest hold less than 40%. The germline V gene has CDR1 SNHLY and CDR2 FYNGKV (reference sequence). This CDR3 is built from 15 residues. The trim removed 6 bases at V and 0 bases at J, leaving 7 bases unmatched.

Material for sequencing was gut tissue. This TCR came from a female BALB/c mouse given C57BL/6 T cells with graft-versus-host disease after an allogeneic hematopoietic cell transplant. The chain is built from TRBV3 and TRBJ2-7; 8 bases are a match to TRBD2. The sequenced part of the CDR3 DNA is TGTGCCAGCAGTCATCGACTGGGGAGCTCCTATGAACAGTAC. It translates to CASSHRLGSSYEQY. The full CDR3 is CASSHRLGSSYEQYF.